The 5 T cell receptor beta chains below were found in one sample sequenced in a study of cytomegalovirus exposure and HLA in healthy donors. Primers: 60 Vbeta forward and 13 Jbeta reverse. The method was immunoSEQ multiplex PCR; TCRdb's version includes in-frame clones alone and lacks a portion of them. The sample has more than 200,000 clones; 70% are singletons. The sample consisted of PBMCs. The receptors come from a man aged 40-55 years in good health and CMV-seropositive.

This clone has more than one count but fewer than ten. The chain has TRBV5-1 and TRBJ2-4; 7 positions match TRBD1. The ends lost 3 bases at V and 3 bases at J; junction bases unmatched: 9. CDR1 SGHRS and CDR2 YFSETQ come from the germline V gene. There are 16 residues in the CDR3. This CDR3 is CASSSGQVALKNIQYF. The DNA of the CDR3 is TGCGCCAGCAGCTCCGGACAGGTTGCCCTCAAAAACATTCAGTACTTC.

This clone was observed a few times. V usage is TRBV29-1 and J usage is TRBJ2-3; TRBD2 aligns across 9 bases. This CDR3 is built from 14 residues. The ends lost 5 bases at V and 4 bases at J; junction bases unmatched: 7. Germline CDR1 SQVTM, CDR2 ANQGSEA. The chain's CDR3 is CSVWRGGLADTQYF. The CDR3 region has the DNA TGCAGCGTTTGGCGGGGGGGCCTGGCAGATACGCAGTATTTT.

This CDR3 is CASSLALGLVKETQYF. The DNA for the CDR3 is TGTGCCAGCAGCTTAGCCCTCGGACTAGTCAAAGAGACCCAGTACTTC. The V and J genes are TRBV7-8 and TRBJ2-5, with 7 bases fitting TRBD2. From germline, CDR1 is SGHVS and CDR2 FQNEAQ. Germline trimming cut 0 bases from V and 3 bases from J; bases unmatched to any gene: 7. CDR3 length equals 16 residues. The variable domain in full, completed from reference TRBV7-8 and TRBJ2-5, reads GAGVSQSPRYKVAKRGQDVALRCDPISGHVSLFWYQQALGQGPEFLTYFQNEAQLDKSGLPSDRFFAERPEGSVSTLKIQRTQQEDSAVYLCASSLALGLVKETQYFGPGTRLLVL.

This clone was observed a single time. This chain connects TRBV11-2 to TRBJ1-2; D is perhaps TRBD1 (5 bases). The CDR3 length is 16 residues. Looked up from germline, CDR1 is SGHAT and CDR2 is FQNNGV. V was clipped by 5 bases and J by 10 bases, with 26 bases between them. CDR3 bases: TGTGCCAGCAGCCCGATGATGGGGGGGTGGCTAGTCGACTACACCTTC. Protein sequence: CASSPMMGGWLVDYTF.

The CDR3 protein is CASSMGAGGYEQYF. The CDR3 nucleotides read TGTGCCAGTAGTATGGGAGCGGGGGGCTACGAGCAGTACTTC. The chain uses TRBV19 and TRBJ2-7, with 9 bases identical to TRBD2. From germline, CDR1 is LNHDA and CDR2 SQIVND (reference sequence). This CDR3 has 14 residues. V lost 3 bases and J lost 3; bases outside the gene matches: 3.